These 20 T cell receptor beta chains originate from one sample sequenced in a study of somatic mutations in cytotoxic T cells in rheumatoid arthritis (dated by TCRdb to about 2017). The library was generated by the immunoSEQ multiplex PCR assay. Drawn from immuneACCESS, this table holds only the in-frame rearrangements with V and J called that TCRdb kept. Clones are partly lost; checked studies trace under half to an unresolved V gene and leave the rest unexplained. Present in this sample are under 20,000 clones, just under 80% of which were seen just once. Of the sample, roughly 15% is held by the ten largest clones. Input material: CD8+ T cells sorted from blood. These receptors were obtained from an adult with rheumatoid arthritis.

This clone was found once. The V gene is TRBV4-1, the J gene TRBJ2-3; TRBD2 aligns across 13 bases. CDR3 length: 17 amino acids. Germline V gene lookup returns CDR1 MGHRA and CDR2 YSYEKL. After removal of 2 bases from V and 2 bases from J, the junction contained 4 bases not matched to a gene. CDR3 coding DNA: TGCGCCAGCAGCCAATCGGGACTAGCGGGGATCACAGATACGCAGTATTTT. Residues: CASSQSGLAGITDTQYF.

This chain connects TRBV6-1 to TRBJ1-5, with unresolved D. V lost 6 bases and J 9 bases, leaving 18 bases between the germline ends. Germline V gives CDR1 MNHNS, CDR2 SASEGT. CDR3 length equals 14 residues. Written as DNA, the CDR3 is TGTGCCAGCAGACCCGGGTCTCTCGGCTGGCCCCAGCATTTT. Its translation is CASRPGSLGWPQHF.

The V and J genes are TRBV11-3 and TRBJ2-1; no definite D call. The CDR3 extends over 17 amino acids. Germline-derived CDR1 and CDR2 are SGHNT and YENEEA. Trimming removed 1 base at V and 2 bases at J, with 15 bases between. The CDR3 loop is CASSLANSHPTYNEQFF. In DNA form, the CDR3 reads TGTGCCAGCAGCTTAGCCAACTCTCATCCCACCTACAATGAGCAGTTCTTC.

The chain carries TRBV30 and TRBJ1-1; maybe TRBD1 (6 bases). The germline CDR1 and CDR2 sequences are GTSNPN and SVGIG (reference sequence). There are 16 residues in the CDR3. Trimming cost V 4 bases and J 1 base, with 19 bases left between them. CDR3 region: CAWTNPFRTANTEAFF. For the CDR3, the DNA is TGTGCCTGGACCAACCCTTTCCGGACAGCGAACACTGAAGCTTTCTTT.

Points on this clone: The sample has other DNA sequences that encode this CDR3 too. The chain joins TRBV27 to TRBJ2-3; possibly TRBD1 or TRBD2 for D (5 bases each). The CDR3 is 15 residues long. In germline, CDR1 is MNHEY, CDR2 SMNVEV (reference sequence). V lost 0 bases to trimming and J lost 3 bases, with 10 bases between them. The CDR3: CASSLSFGATDTQYF. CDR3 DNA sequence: TGTGCCAGCAGTTTATCGTTCGGGGCAACAGATACGCAGTATTTT.

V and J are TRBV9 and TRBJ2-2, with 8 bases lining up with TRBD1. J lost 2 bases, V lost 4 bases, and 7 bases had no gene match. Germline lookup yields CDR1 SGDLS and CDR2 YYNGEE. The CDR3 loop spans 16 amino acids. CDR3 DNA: TGTGCCAGCAGCCTAGGACAGGGCCTAAACACCGGGGAGCTGTTTTTT. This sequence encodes CASSLGQGLNTGELFF.

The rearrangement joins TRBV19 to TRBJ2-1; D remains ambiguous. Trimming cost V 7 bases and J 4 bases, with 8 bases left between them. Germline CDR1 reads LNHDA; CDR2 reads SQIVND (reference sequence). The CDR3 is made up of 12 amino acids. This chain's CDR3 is CASKDLYNEQFF. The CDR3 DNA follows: TGTGCCAGTAAGGACCTGTACAATGAGCAGTTCTTC. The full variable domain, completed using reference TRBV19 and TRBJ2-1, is DGGITQSPKYLFRKEGQNVTLSCEQNLNHDAMYWYRQDPGQGLRLIYYSQIVNDFQKGDIAEGYSVSREKKESFPLTVTSAQKNPTAFYLCASKDLYNEQFFGPGTRLTVL.

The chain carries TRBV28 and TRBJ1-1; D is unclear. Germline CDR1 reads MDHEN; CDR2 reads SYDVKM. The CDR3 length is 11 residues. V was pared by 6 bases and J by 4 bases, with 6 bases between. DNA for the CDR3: TGTGCCAGCAGCCGGTTCACTGAAGCTTTCTTT. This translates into CASSRFTEAFF.

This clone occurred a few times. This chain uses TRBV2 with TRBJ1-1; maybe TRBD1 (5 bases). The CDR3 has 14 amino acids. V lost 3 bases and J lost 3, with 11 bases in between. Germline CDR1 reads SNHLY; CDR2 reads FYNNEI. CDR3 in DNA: TGTGCCAGCAGTGACGGGGGTTGGGACACTGAAGCTTTCTTT. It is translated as CASSDGGWDTEAFF.

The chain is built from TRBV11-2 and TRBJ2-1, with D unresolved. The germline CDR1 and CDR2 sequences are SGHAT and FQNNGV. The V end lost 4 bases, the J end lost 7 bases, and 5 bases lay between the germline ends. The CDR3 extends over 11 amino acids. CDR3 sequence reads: CASSSPNEQFF. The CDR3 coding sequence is TGTGCCAGCAGCTCGCCAAATGAGCAGTTCTTC.

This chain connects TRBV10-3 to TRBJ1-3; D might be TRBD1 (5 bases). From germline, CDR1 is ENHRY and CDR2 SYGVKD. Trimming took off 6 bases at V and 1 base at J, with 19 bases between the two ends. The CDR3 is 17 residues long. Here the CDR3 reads CAISNQGPRTSGNTIYF. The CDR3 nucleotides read TGTGCCATCAGCAACCAGGGACCCCGGACGTCTGGAAACACCATATATTTT.

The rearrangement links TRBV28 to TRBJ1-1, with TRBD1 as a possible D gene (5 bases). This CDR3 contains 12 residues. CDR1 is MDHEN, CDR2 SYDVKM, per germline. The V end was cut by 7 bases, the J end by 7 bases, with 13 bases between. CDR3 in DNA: TGTGCCAGCAATTTTGGGGGGTATGAAGCTTTCTTT. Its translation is CASNFGGYEAFF.

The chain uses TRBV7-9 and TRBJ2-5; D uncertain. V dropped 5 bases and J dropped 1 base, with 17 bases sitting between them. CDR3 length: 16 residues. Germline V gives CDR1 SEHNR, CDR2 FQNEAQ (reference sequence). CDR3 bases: TGTGCCAGCAGCGGAATTCCGGGCCTCATCCAAGAGACCCAGTACTTC. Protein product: CASSGIPGLIQETQYF.

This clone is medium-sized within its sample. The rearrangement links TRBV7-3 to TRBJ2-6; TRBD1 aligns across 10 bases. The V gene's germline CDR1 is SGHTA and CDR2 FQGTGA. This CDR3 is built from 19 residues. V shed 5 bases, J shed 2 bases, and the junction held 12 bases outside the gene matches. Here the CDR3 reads CASSPQPRTGGAGANVLTF. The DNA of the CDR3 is TGTGCCAGCAGCCCACAACCTCGGACAGGGGGAGCTGGGGCCAACGTCCTGACTTTC.

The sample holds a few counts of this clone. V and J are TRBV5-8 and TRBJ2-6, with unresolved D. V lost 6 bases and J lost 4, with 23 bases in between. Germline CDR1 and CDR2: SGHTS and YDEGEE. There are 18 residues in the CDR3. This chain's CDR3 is CASIELLGPMRGANVLTF. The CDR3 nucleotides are TGTGCCAGCATCGAACTTCTCGGACCCATGAGAGGGGCCAACGTCCTGACTTTC. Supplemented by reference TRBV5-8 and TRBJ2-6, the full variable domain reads EAGVTQSPTHLIKTRGQQATLRCSPISGHTSVYWYQQALGLGLQFLLWYDEGEERNRGNFPPRFSGRQFPNYSSELNVNALELEDSALYLCASIELLGPMRGANVLTFGAGSRLTVL.

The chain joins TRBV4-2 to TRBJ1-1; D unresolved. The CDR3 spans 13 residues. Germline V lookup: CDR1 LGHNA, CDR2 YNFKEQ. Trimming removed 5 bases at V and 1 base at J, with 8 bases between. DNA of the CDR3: TGTGCCAGCAGCGTTACAGCGAACACTGAAGCTTTCTTT. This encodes CASSVTANTEAFF.

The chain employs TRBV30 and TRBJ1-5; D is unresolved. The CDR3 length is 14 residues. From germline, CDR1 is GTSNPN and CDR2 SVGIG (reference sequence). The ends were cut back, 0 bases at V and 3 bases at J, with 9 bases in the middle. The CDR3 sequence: CAWSVGPTNQPQHF. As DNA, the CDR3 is TGTGCCTGGAGTGTGGGCCCTACCAATCAGCCCCAGCATTTT.

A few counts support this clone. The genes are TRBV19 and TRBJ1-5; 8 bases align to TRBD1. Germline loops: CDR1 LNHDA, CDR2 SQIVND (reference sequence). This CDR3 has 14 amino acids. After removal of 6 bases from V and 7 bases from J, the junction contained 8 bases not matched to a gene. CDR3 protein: CASRTTGAGQPQHF. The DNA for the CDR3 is TGTGCCAGTAGGACGACAGGGGCAGGACAGCCCCAGCATTTT.

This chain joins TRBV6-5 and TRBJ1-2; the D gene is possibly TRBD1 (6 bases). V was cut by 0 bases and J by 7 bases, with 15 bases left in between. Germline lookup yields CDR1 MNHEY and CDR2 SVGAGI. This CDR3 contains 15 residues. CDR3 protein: CASSYSKVSGVGYTF. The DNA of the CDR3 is TGTGCCAGCAGTTACTCGAAGGTCTCAGGGGTTGGCTACACCTTC.

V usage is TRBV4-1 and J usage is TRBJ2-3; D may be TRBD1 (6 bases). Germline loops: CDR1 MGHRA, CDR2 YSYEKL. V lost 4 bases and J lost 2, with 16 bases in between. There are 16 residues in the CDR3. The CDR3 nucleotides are TGCGCCAGCAGCCCCCAGGGGTTGGGGGACACAGATACGCAGTATTTT. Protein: CASSPQGLGDTDTQYF.